Listed below are T cell receptor beta chains from one sample, sequenced in a study of blood T cell repertoires in COVID-19. Clones were read by immunoSEQ multiplex PCR, and TCRdb kept only the in-frame ones, dropping some. The sample carries about 84,000 clones, 83% recorded once. Sequenced: peripheral blood. The receptor set was obtained from an elderly woman with acute or convalescent COVID-19. Each CDR3 is given with its conserved first and last residue. Each record gives: CDR3 length, V gene, J gene, CDR3 protein.

13,TRBV2,TRBJ2-5,CASSVEYQETQYF
14,TRBV5-5,TRBJ2-4,CASSLDPTGNIQYF
16,TRBV24-1,TRBJ2-1,CATSDWTSGSYNEQFF
12,TRBV6-5,TRBJ2-2,CASSLRTGELFF
14,TRBV11-2,TRBJ1-2,CASSFGGDSYGYTF
18,TRBV24-1,TRBJ2-5,CATSEWTSGSPGMETQYF
11,TRBV20-1,TRBJ2-7,CSASDRVEQYF
13,TRBV11-1,TRBJ1-1,CASSPRAGEGAFF
17,TRBV7-2,TRBJ1-2,CASNLAGSGTAAYGYTF
14,TRBV6-5,TRBJ1-2,CASSYETGGRGYTF
14,TRBV2,TRBJ2-7,CASSVVGNHYEQYF
14,TRBV14,TRBJ1-1,CASSQDRTSTEAFF
15,TRBV5-8,TRBJ1-3,CASSRGQGVGNTIYF
13,TRBV5-1,TRBJ1-1,CASSLGTGTEAFF
17,TRBV28,TRBJ2-3,CASSSLRLGVGEDTQYF
15,TRBV10-3,TRBJ1-5,CAISDPGLSNQPQHF
13,TRBV2,TRBJ1-2,CASQAGGRYGYTF
16,TRBV7-2,TRBJ2-1,CASSQNPGLAENEQFF
15,TRBV4-3,TRBJ2-2,CASSRGQGNTGELFF
14,TRBV10-2,TRBJ2-7,CASSDGRGGYEQYF
13,TRBV29-1,TRBJ2-7,CSVLTGRSYEQYF
16,TRBV11-2,TRBJ2-2,CASRPRTGGAGGELFF
15,TRBV5-1,TRBJ2-1,CASSPTSGSYNEQFF
14,TRBV7-8,TRBJ2-5,CASSLVGGGETQYF
16,TRBV3-1/TRBV3-2,TRBJ1-2,CASSESGNLPNYGYTF
14,TRBV2,TRBJ2-3,CASRARGHTDTQYF
17,TRBV11-3,TRBJ2-7,CASSLVHSAGGTYEQYF
13,TRBV2,TRBJ2-3,CASTRNSEATQYF
17,TRBV29-1,TRBJ2-3,CSVEDPASGSWTDTQYF
14,TRBV2,TRBJ2-3,CASRVAASTDTQYF
13,TRBV25-1,TRBJ2-1,CASSTSGYNEQFF
12,TRBV11-2,TRBJ2-1,CASSPTSYEQFF
16,TRBV11-3,TRBJ2-3,CASSSVPGQGTDTQYF
13,TRBV27,TRBJ1-2,CASSSHANYGYTF
17,TRBV27,TRBJ2-3,CASSRGLAGGLVYTQYF
14,TRBV5-1,TRBJ2-7,CASSSGQGGLEQYF
12,TRBV28,TRBJ2-7,CASANRGGEQYF
14,TRBV14,TRBJ2-3,CASSRQPTPDTQYF
13,TRBV9,TRBJ1-2,CASSVTGLDGYTF
14,TRBV18,TRBJ1-1,CASSPGHMNTEAFF
15,TRBV4-2,TRBJ2-6,CASRSGGSGANVLTF
14,TRBV3-1/TRBV3-2,TRBJ2-7,CASSQLAGGYEQYF